The present TCR beta chain was sequenced within a study of cytomegalovirus exposure and HLA in healthy donors. Germline V gives CDR1 MGHRA, CDR2 YSYEKL. V gave up 4 bases and J gave up 2 bases; unmatched junction bases: 13. This CDR3 contains 18 residues. The PCR used 60 Vbeta and 13 Jbeta primers. The data were produced by immunoSEQ multiplex PCR, yet TCRdb's version contains in-frame clones alone and is incomplete. The table for this sample gives more than 100,000 clones. The chain employs TRBV4-1 and TRBJ2-2; 7 nucleotides agree with TRBD1. This receptor was identified in a man aged 18 to 29 in good health and CMV-seronegative. The sequencing input was PBMCs. Here the CDR3 reads CASSRRGGGLENTGELFF. CDR3 sequence (DNA): TGCGCCAGCAGCCGCCGAGGGGGCGGACTGGAAAACACCGGGGAGCTGTTTTTT.